This is a list of T cell receptor beta chains from one sample in a study of T-cell reconstitution after alpha-beta-depleted transplantation in children. TCRdb independently ran MiXCR on the PCR reads; one entry per CDR3 protein. The table shows 700,000 to 850,000 distinct CDR3 sequences, with under 20% occurring only once. This material consisted of PBMCs, mostly from graft donor cells, taken 360 days after TCRalphabeta/CD19-depleted stem cell transplant. These receptors were taken from a male patient between 5 and 17 years old who had a stem cell transplant for acute lymphoblastic leukemia, so the T cells may come from the graft donor. The CDR3 runs from the conserved cysteine through the conserved F or W. A D gene is named only where the DNA matches it firmly. Rows give clone size only sometimes, using once, few, many, or a class for an expanded clone.

J gene,clone size,D gene,V gene,CDR3 protein,CDR3 DNA
TRBJ2-7,few,.,TRBV20-1,CSATGLFYEQYF,TGCAGTGCGACGGGACTCTTCTACGAGCAGTACTTC
TRBJ2-7,.,TRBD1,TRBV11-1,CASSFEPTRDRGLYEQYF,TGTGCCAGCAGCTTTGAACCCACTCGGGACAGGGGGTTGTACGAGCAGTACTTC
TRBJ2-2,few,TRBD2,TRBV4-2,CASSQGQTIAGVLGELFF,TGTGCCAGCAGCCAAGGCCAAACTATAGCGGGAGTTCTAGGGGAGCTGTTTTTT
TRBJ2-6,few,TRBD1,TRBV5-1,CASSLLSGGASGANVLTF,TGCGCCAGCAGCTTGTTGTCAGGGGGCGCCTCTGGGGCCAACGTCCTGACTTTC
TRBJ1-1,.,TRBD1,TRBV4-1,CASSQIVFRGQGTEAFF,TGCGCCAGCAGCCAAATCGTTTTCCGGGGACAGGGTACTGAAGCTTTCTTT
TRBJ2-5,.,.,TRBV20-1,CSASVYEETYQETQYF,TGCAGTGCTAGCGTTTACGAAGAGACGTACCAAGAGACCCAGTACTTC
TRBJ1-2,few,.,TRBV4-1,CASSQEGRYGYTF,TGCGCCAGCAGCCAAGAGGGCAGATATGGCTACACCTTC
TRBJ2-2,once,.,TRBV20-1,CSASSTVGELFF,TGCAGTGCTTCTTCAACCGTTGGGGAGCTGTTTTTT
TRBJ1-1,.,.,TRBV7-9,CASSSTGTEAFF,TGTGCCAGCAGCTCCACAGGGACTGAAGCTTTCTTT
TRBJ2-5,many,TRBD2,TRBV7-3,CASSLMGLDEETQYF,TGTGCCAGCAGCTTAATGGGACTAGACGAAGAGACCCAGTACTTC
TRBJ2-7,few,TRBD1,TRBV10-3,CAIGILGQDFSYEQYF,TGTGCCATCGGTATCCTCGGACAGGACTTCTCCTACGAGCAGTACTTC
TRBJ1-1,many,TRBD1,TRBV7-8,CASSLTGTGGGNTEAFF,TGTGCCAGCAGCTTGACCGGGACAGGGGGCGGAAACACTGAAGCTTTCTTT
TRBJ2-5,.,.,TRBV2,CASSRSTGQETQYF,TGTGCCAGCAGTAGGAGTACAGGTCAAGAGACCCAGTACTTC
TRBJ2-3,.,.,TRBV5-1,CASSLDRPLAPHTQYF,TGCGCCAGCAGCTTGGATCGTCCCTTAGCGCCCCATACGCAGTATTTT
TRBJ2-5,few,.,TRBV7-9,CASSFGNLQETQYF,TGTGCCAGCAGCTTCGGGAACCTCCAAGAGACCCAGTACTTC
TRBJ2-7,.,TRBD1,TRBV12-3/TRBV12-4,CASCPVRDRGQIRSYEQYF,TGTGCCAGCTGTCCCGTGAGGGACAGGGGGCAGATAAGGTCCTACGAGCAGTACTTC
TRBJ1-1,many,.,TRBV19,CASSAGYTEAFF,TGTGCCAGTAGTGCGGGGTACACTGAAGCTTTCTTT
TRBJ1-1,few,TRBD1,TRBV4-1,CASSRTGTGGTEAFF,TGCGCCAGCAGCCGGACCGGGACAGGGGGAACTGAAGCTTTCTTT
TRBJ2-2,many,.,TRBV15,CATSRDGGVLGTGELFF,TGTGCCACCAGCAGAGATGGAGGGGTACTGGGCACCGGGGAGCTGTTTTTT
TRBJ2-7,.,.,TRBV10-2,CASSEVHFYEQYF,TGCGCCAGCAGTGAGGTCCACTTCTACGAGCAGTACTTC
TRBJ1-2,.,TRBD1,TRBV5-1,CASSLPGQIIYGYTF,TGCGCCAGCAGCCTACCGGGACAGATTATCTATGGCTACACCTTC
TRBJ2-7,.,TRBD2,TRBV7-3,CASSFGLVGYEQYF,TGTGCCAGCAGCTTCGGACTAGTCGGGTACGAGCAGTACTTC
TRBJ2-6,.,.,TRBV3-1,CASSQDRRSSGANVLTF,TGTGCCAGCAGCCAAGATCGGAGATCTTCTGGGGCCAACGTCCTGACTTTC
TRBJ2-2,few,.,TRBV7-3,CASSLSQQTGELFF,TGTGCCAGCAGCTTAAGTCAGCAAACAGGGGAGCTGTTTTTT
TRBJ2-7,many,TRBD1,TRBV12-3/TRBV12-4,CASSTGTGVYYEQYF,TGTGCCAGCAGTACCGGGACAGGGGTTTACTACGAGCAGTACTTC